This T cell receptor (beta chain) appears in the sequencing data of a study of CD8+ T cells in alopecia areata. Study summary: Patients took tofacitinib for 6 to 18 months, followed by 6 drug-free months.

Germline CDR1 and CDR2: SGHRS and YFSETQ. V gave up 0 bases and J gave up 6 bases, with 7 bases separating them. This CDR3 contains 13 residues. Notes on this clone: Its cognate antigen is unknown.

RNA was isolated and reverse transcribed to cDNA, the sequencing template. Repertoires were generated with immunoSEQ multiplex PCR, while TCRdb's copy carries only in-frame clones and drops some. In the table there are 160,000 or so clones, under 70% of which are singletons. Study outcomes and limitations: A great number of expanded lesional clones endured in scalp and blood during tofacitinib.

Treatment indicated: oral pan-JAK inhibitor, 5-10 mg twice daily. The study team obtained lesional scalp punch biopsies and peripheral blood from alopecia areata patients. This TCR came from a human donor with alopecia areata. This specimen was CD4+ T cells sorted from blood, taken at week 4, from a patient treated with tofacitinib. The rearrangement joins TRBV5-1 to TRBJ2-1; D possibly corresponds to TRBD1 (6 bases). The CDR3 loop is CASSLDRANEQFF. The CDR3 bases are TGCGCCAGCAGCTTGGACAGGGCCAATGAGCAGTTCTTC.